A selection of T cell receptor beta chains follows, all from one sample in a study of cytomegalovirus exposure and HLA in healthy donors. The protocol was immunoSEQ multiplex PCR, while the TCRdb copy is restricted to in-frame clones and leaves out a portion. The table has about 110,000 clones, approximately 82% seen once. What was sequenced was PBMCs. These receptors were taken from a man aged 30-40 years in good health and CMV-seropositive. The CDR3 runs from the conserved cysteine through the conserved F or W. Fields, in order: V gene, D gene, clone size, J gene, CDR3 protein, CDR3 DNA. A D gene is named only where the DNA matches it firmly. The size of a clone is reported for some rows only, either as once, few or many, or as a class for expanded clones.

>TRBV5-1|TRBD2|once|TRBJ2-2
CASSSTGLVTGELFF
TGCGCCAGCAGCTCAACGGGACTAGTGACCGGGGAGCTGTTTTTT
>TRBV19|-|-|TRBJ2-7
CASTSVGGNSYEQYF
TGTGCCAGTACCTCGGTTGGCGGGAACTCCTACGAGCAGTACTTC
>TRBV5-1|TRBD1|once|TRBJ1-1
CASSSQGMNTEAFF
TGCGCCAGCAGCTCACAGGGGATGAACACTGAAGCTTTCTTT
>TRBV5-1|-|-|TRBJ2-1
CASSLDYYNEQFF
TGCGCCAGCAGCCTAGACTACTACAATGAGCAGTTCTTC
>TRBV9|-|few|TRBJ1-2
CASSVRGGAHGYTF
TGTGCCAGCAGCGTAAGGGGGGGGGCCCATGGCTACACCTTC
>TRBV6-5|-|-|TRBJ1-1
CASSPLSAGRTEAFF
TGTGCCAGCAGTCCCCTCTCGGCAGGGCGCACTGAAGCTTTCTTT
>TRBV7-8|-|few|TRBJ2-7
CASSLSGYEQYF
TGTGCCAGCAGCTTATCCGGGTACGAGCAGTACTTC
>TRBV7-9|TRBD2|-|TRBJ2-7
CASSLERGEQYF
TGTGCCAGCAGCTTAGAGCGGGGCGAGCAGTACTTC
>TRBV9|TRBD1|-|TRBJ1-2
CASSVGEGGYYGYTF
TGTGCCAGCAGCGTAGGTGAAGGGGGCTACTATGGCTACACCTTC
>TRBV7-2|TRBD1|-|TRBJ1-1
CASSLVSRQGEAFF
TGTGCCAGCAGCTTAGTGTCTCGACAGGGGGAAGCTTTCTTT
>TRBV5-1|TRBD2|-|TRBJ2-1
CASSLATVAGGRYNEQFF
TGCGCCAGCAGCTTGGCGACAGTAGCGGGGGGGCGTTACAATGAGCAGTTCTTC
>TRBV5-6|-|-|TRBJ1-1
CASSLLGGTEAFF
TGTGCCAGCAGCTTGTTGGGGGGTACTGAAGCTTTCTTT
>TRBV2|TRBD2|-|TRBJ2-7
CASSGGLAVSEQYF
TGTGCCAGCAGTGGGGGCCTAGCGGTTTCCGAGCAGTACTTC
>TRBV10-2|TRBD2|-|TRBJ2-1
CASSWTSDFYGPQFF
TGCGCCAGTAGTTGGACTAGTGACTTCTACGGGCCGCAGTTCTTC
>TRBV19|TRBD2|-|TRBJ2-4
CASSIRLAYKNIQYF
TGTGCCAGTAGTATCCGACTAGCTTACAAAAACATTCAGTACTTC
>TRBV30|-|-|TRBJ2-1
CAWTGILVGNEQFF
TGTGCCTGGACAGGGATCTTAGTGGGCAATGAGCAGTTCTTC
>TRBV7-3|TRBD2|-|TRBJ2-3
CASSRLAGSTDTQYF
TGTGCCAGCAGCCGATTAGCGGGTAGCACAGATACGCAGTATTTT
>TRBV5-4|TRBD2|-|TRBJ2-5
CASSGGTSGVETQYF
TGTGCCAGCAGCGGGGGGACTAGCGGGGTAGAGACCCAGTACTTC
>TRBV4-2|-|-|TRBJ2-2
CASSLRGLLEGELFF
TGTGCCAGCAGCCTTAGGGGACTCCTCGAAGGGGAGCTGTTTTTT
>TRBV23-1|TRBD1|-|TRBJ1-5
CASSQPAGQGGHQPQHF
TGCGCCAGCAGTCAACCCGCGGGACAGGGAGGGCATCAGCCCCAGCATTTT
>TRBV19|TRBD1|-|TRBJ1-1
CASSINPGQGLTEAFF
TGTGCCAGTAGTATTAACCCCGGACAGGGGCTGACTGAAGCTTTCTTT
>TRBV7-9|-|-|TRBJ2-1
CASSLAPASSYNEQFF
TGTGCCAGCAGCTTAGCCCCAGCGAGCTCCTACAATGAGCAGTTCTTC
>TRBV9|-|-|TRBJ2-7
CASSVGYLEDEQYF
TGTGCCAGCAGCGTAGGTTATCTGGAGGACGAGCAGTACTTC
>TRBV5-4|TRBD1|-|TRBJ2-7
CASSPGTGGGEQYF
TGTGCCAGCAGCCCCGGAACAGGGGGCGGCGAGCAGTACTTC